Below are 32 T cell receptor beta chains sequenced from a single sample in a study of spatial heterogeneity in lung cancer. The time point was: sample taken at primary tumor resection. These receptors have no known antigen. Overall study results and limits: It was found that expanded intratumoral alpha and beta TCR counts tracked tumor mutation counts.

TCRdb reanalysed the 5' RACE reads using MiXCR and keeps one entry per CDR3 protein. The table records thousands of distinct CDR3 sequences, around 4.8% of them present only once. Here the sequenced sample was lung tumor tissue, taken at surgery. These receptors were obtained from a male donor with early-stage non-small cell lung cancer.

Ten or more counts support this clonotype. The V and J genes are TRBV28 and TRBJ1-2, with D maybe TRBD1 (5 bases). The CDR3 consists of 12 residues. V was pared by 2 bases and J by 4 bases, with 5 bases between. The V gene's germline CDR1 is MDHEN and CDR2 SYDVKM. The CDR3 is CASSLDSYGYTF. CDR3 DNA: TGTGCCAGCAGTTTAGACAGCTATGGCTACACCTTC.

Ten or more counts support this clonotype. CDR3 amino acids: CASSYGQGVDTQYF. The CDR3, as DNA: TGTGCCAGCAGTTACGGACAGGGAGTAGATACGCAGTATTTT. This rearrangement joins TRBV6-5 to TRBJ2-3, with TRBD1 matching 8 bases. Losses at the gene ends were 2 bases for V and 5 bases for J; bases not matched to a gene: 3. CDR1 and CDR2 from the germline V gene are MNHEY and SVGAGI. The CDR3 covers 14 residues.

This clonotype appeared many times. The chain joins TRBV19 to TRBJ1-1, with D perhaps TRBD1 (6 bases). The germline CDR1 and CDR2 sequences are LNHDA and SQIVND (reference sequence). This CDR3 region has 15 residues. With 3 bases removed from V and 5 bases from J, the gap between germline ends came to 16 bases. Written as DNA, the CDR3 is TGTGCCAGTAGTATTTTTTATGGGGGGGCGACTGAAGCTTTCTTT. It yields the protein CASSIFYGGATEAFF.

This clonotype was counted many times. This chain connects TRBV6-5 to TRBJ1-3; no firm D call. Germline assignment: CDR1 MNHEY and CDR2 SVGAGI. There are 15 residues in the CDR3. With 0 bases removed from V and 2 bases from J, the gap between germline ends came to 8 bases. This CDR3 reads CASSYSRAAGNTIYF. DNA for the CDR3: TGTGCCAGCAGTTACTCCCGGGCGGCTGGAAACACCATATATTTT.

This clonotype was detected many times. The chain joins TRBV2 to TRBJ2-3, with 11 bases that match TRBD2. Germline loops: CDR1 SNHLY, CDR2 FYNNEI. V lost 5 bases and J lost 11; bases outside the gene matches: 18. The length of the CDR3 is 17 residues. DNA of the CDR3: TGTGCCAGCAGTCATTTCACTAGCGGGGGACCCGCGGGTGTGCAGTATTTT. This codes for CASSHFTSGGPAGVQYF. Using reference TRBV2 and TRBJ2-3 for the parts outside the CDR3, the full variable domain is EPEVTQTPSHQVTQMGQEVILRCVPISNHLYFYWYRQILGQKVEFLVSFYNNEISEKSEIFDDQFSVERPDGSNFTLKIRSTKLEDSAMYFCASSHFTSGGPAGVQYFGPGTRLTVL.

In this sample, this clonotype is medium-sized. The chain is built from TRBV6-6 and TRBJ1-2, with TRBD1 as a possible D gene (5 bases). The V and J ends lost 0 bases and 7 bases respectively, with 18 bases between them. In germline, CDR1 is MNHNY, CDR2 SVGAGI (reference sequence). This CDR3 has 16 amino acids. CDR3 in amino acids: CASSYSLGLQESGYTF. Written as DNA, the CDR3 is TGTGCCAGCAGTTACTCTCTGGGACTCCAGGAATCTGGCTACACCTTC.

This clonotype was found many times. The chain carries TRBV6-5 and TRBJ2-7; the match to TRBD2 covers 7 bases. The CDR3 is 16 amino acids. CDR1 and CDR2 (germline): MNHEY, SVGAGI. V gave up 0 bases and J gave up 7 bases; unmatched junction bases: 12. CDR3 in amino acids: CASSYSRERPLGEQYF. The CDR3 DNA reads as TGTGCCAGCAGTTACTCGCGGGAGAGACCTCTAGGGGAGCAGTACTTC.

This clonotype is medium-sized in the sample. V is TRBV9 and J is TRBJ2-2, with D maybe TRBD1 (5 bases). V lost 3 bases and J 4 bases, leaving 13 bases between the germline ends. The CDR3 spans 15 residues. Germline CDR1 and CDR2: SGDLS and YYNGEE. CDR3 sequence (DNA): TGTGCCAGCAGCGGCAGGGATAGTAGCACCGGGGAGCTGTTTTTT. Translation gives CASSGRDSSTGELFF.

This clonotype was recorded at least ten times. The CDR3 bases are TGCAGTGCTGATGGACTAGCGGGAGAGGAAGAGACCCAGTACTTC. This sequence encodes CSADGLAGEEETQYF. This chain joins TRBV20-1 and TRBJ2-5; 13 bases fit TRBD2. The V gene's germline CDR1 is DFQATT and CDR2 SNEGSKA (reference sequence). This CDR3 comprises 15 residues. The V and J ends lost 5 bases and 3 bases, in that order; junction bases with no gene match: 6.

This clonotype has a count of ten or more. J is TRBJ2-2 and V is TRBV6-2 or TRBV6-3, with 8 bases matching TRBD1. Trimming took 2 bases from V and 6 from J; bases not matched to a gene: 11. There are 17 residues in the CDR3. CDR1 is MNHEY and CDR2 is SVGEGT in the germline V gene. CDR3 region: CASSYPLEAGGPGELFF. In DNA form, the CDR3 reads TGTGCCAGCAGTTACCCCCTCGAGGCAGGGGGCCCCGGGGAGCTGTTTTTT.

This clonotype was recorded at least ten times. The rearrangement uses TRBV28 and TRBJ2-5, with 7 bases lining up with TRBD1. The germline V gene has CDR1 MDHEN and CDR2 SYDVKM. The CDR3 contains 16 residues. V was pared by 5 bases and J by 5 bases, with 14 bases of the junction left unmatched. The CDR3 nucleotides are TGTGCCAGCAGTCAAGGGGGCCTGGGGGCCGGGGAGACCCAGTACTTC. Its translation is CASSQGGLGAGETQYF. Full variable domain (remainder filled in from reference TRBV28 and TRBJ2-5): DVKVTQSSRYLVKRTGEKVFLECVQDMDHENMFWYRQDPGLGLRLIYFSYDVKMKEKGDIPEGYSVSREKKERFSLILESASTNQTSMYLCASSQGGLGAGETQYFGPGTRLLVL.

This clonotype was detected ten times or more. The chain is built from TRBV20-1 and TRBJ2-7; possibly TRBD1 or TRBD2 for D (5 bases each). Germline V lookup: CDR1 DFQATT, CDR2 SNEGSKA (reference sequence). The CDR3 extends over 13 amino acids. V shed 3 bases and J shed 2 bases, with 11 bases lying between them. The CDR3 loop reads CSASRGPPYEQYF. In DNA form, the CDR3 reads TGCAGTGCTAGTAGGGGACCTCCCTACGAGCAGTACTTC.

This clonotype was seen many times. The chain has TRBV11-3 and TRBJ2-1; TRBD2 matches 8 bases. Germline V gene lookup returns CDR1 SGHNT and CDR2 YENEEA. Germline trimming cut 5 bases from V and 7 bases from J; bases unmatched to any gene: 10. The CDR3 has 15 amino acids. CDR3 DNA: TGTGCCAGCAGCCTTACCGGGACTAGTAGGAATGAGCAGTTCTTC. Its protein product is CASSLTGTSRNEQFF.

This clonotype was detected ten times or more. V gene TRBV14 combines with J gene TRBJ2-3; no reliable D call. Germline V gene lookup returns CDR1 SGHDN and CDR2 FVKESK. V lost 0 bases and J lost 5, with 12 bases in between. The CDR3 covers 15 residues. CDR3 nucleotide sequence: TGTGCCAGCAGCCAAGATCAAACAGCCGGAGATACGCAGTATTTT. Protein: CASSQDQTAGDTQYF.

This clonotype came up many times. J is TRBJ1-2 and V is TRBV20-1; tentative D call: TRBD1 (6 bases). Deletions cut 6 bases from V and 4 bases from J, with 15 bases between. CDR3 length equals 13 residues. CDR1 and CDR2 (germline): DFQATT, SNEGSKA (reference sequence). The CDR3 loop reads CSANRDNGYGYTF. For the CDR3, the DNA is TGCAGTGCCAACAGGGATAATGGCTATGGCTACACCTTC.

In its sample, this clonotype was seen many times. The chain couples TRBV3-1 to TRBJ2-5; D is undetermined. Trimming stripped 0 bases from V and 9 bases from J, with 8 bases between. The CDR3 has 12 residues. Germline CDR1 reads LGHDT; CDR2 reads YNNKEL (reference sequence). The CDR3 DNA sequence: TGTGCCAGCAGCCAAGATCTGGAGCCCCAGTACTTC. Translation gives CASSQDLEPQYF.

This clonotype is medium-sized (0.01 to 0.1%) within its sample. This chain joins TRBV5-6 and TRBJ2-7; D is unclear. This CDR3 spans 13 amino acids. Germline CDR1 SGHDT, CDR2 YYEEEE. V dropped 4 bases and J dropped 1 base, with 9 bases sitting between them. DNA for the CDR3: TGTGCCAGCAGCCAGACACTATCCTACGAGCAGTACTTC. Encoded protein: CASSQTLSYEQYF. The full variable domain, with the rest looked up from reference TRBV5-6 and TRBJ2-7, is DAGVTQSPTHLIKTRGQQVTLRCSPKSGHDTVSWYQQALGQGPQFIFQYYEEEERQRGNFPDRFSGHQFPNYSSELNVNALLLGDSALYLCASSQTLSYEQYFGPGTRLTVT.

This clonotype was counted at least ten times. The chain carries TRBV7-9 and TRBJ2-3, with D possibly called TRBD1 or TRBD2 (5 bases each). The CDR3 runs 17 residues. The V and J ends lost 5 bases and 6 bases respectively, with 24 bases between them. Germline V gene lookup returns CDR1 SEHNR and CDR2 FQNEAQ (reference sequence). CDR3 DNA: TGTGCCAGCAGCCTCCGGGGCGAAGGGGCTGTTCCGGATACGCAGTATTTT. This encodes CASSLRGEGAVPDTQYF.

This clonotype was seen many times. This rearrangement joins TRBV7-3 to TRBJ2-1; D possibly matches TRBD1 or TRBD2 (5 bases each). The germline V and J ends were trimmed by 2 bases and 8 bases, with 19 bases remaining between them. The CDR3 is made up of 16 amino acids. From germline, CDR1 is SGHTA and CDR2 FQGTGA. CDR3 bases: TGTGCCAGCAGCTTAGGATTGGGGACCCAAGGGGATGAGCAGTTCTTC. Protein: CASSLGLGTQGDEQFF.

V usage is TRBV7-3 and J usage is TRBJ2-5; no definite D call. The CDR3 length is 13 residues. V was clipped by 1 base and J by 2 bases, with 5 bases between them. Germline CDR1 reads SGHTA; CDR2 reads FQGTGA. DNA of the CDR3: TGTGCCAGCAGCTTAATTCCGCAAGAGACCCAGTACTTC. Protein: CASSLIPQETQYF.

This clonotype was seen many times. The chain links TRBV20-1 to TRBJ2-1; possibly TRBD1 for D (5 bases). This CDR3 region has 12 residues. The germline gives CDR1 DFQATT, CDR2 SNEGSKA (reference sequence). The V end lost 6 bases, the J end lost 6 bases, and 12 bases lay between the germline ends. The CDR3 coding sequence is TGCAGTGCAAGCGAAGGGGTCAATGAGCAGTTCTTC. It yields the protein CSASEGVNEQFF.

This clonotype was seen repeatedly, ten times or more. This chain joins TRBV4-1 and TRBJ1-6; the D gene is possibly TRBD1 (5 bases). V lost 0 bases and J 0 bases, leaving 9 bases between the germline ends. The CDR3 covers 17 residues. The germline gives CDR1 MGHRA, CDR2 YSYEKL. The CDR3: CASSQDWGSSYNSPLHF. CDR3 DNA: TGCGCCAGCAGCCAAGATTGGGGGAGCTCCTATAATTCACCCCTCCACTTT.

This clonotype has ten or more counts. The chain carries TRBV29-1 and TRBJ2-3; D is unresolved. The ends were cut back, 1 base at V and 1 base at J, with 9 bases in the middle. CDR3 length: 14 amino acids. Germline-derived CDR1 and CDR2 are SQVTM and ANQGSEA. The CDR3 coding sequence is TGCAGCGTTGAAGGACCTGGTGGCACAGATACGCAGTATTTT. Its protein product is CSVEGPGGTDTQYF.

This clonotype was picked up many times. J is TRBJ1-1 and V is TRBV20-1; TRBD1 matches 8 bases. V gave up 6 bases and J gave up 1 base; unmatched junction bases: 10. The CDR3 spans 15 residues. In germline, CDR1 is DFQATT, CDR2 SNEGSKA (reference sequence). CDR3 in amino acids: CSAMTGDARNTEAFF. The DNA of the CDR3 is TGCAGTGCGATGACAGGGGATGCCCGGAACACTGAAGCTTTCTTT.

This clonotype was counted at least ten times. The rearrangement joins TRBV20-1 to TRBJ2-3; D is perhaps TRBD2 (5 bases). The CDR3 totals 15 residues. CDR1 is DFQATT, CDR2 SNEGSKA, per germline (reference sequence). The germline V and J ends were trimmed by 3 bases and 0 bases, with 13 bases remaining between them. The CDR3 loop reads CSASYRRESTDTQYF. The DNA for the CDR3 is TGCAGTGCTAGTTATAGACGGGAAAGCACAGATACGCAGTATTTT.

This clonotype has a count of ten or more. CDR3 coding DNA: TGTGCCAGCAGCGTAGGAGGACTAGCGGGAGGATTGGATACGCAGTATTTT. The encoded protein is CASSVGGLAGGLDTQYF. This chain links TRBV9 with TRBJ2-3; 14 nucleotides agree with TRBD2. CDR3 length: 17 amino acids. Germline V gene data show CDR1 as SGDLS and CDR2 as YYNGEE. V lost 0 bases and J lost 6; bases outside the gene matches: 6.

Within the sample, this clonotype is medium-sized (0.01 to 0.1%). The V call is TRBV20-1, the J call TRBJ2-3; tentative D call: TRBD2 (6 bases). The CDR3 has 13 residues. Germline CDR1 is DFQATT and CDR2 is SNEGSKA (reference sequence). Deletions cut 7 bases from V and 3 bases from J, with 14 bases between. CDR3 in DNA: TGCAGTGTGTCGAGTAGCGGAACAGATACGCAGTATTTT. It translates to CSVSSSGTDTQYF.

This CDR3 reads CSVVRGQETQYF. CDR3 in DNA: TGCAGCGTTGTCAGGGGACAAGAGACCCAGTACTTC. The chain links TRBV29-1 to TRBJ2-5; the D gene is possibly TRBD1 (6 bases). CDR1 and CDR2 from the germline V gene are SQVTM and ANQGSEA. The CDR3 spans 12 residues. V lost 4 bases to trimming and J lost 2 bases, with 8 bases between them.

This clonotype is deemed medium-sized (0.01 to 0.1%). CDR3 amino acids: CASSPPLADTGELFF. In DNA form, the CDR3 reads TGTGCCAGCTCACCACCACTAGCCGACACCGGGGAGCTGTTTTTT. V is TRBV18 and J is TRBJ2-2; a weak D match, TRBD2 (6 bases). The CDR3 sequence is 15 residues long. Per the germline V gene, CDR1 is KGHSH and CDR2 is LQKENI. Trimming pared 0 bases from V and 3 bases from J, leaving 8 bases between.

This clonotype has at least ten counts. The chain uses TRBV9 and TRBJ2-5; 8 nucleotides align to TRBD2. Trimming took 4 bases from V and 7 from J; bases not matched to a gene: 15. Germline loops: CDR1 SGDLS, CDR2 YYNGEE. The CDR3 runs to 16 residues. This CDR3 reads CASSPRAGAVMWTQYF. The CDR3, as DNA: TGTGCCAGCAGCCCGCGAGCGGGGGCAGTGATGTGGACCCAGTACTTC.

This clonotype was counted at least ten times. Here the CDR3 reads CASSLSHTDTQYF. Written as DNA, the CDR3 is TGCGCCAGCAGCTTAAGCCACACAGATACGCAGTATTTT. The rearrangement joins TRBV5-1 to TRBJ2-3; D not resolved. The V and J ends lost 2 bases and 2 bases respectively, with 6 bases between them. This CDR3 contains 13 residues. Germline V gene lookup returns CDR1 SGHRS and CDR2 YFSETQ.

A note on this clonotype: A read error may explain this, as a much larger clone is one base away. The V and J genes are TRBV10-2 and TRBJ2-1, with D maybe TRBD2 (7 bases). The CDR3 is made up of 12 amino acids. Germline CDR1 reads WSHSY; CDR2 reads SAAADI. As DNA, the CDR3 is TGCGCCAGCAGCCCGGGGGGCAATGATCAGTTCTTC. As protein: CASSPGGNDQFF.